Listed here are 2 T cell receptor beta chains from one sample, sequenced in a study of T cell responses to AZD1222 COVID-19 vaccine. Generated by immunoSEQ multiplex PCR, the TCRdb table keeps only in-frame clones and is missing some. The table shows 95,000 to 100,000 clones, with around 84% occurring only once. The sequences come from peripheral blood, collected on day 0 of AZD1222 vaccination. The receptor set was obtained from an adult in good health.

This chain connects TRBV4-3 to TRBJ2-6; no clear D gene. The CDR3 spans 16 residues. CDR1 is LGHNA and CDR2 is YSLEER in the germline V gene. The V end lost 1 base, the J end lost 0 bases, and 7 bases lay between the germline ends. CDR3: CASSQARHSGANVLTF. Written as DNA, the CDR3 is TGCGCCAGCAGCCAAGCGCGCCACTCTGGGGCCAACGTCCTGACTTTC.

This rearrangement joins TRBV28 to TRBJ1-5; no firm D call. Between the trimmed V and J ends, which lost 2 bases and 5 bases, there was a span of 16 bases. Looked up from germline, CDR1 is MDHEN and CDR2 is SYDVKM. The CDR3 extends over 16 amino acids. The chain's CDR3 is CASSLVDRAGDQPQHF. The CDR3 DNA reads TGTGCCAGCAGTTTAGTAGATCGTGCGGGAGATCAGCCCCAGCATTTT.